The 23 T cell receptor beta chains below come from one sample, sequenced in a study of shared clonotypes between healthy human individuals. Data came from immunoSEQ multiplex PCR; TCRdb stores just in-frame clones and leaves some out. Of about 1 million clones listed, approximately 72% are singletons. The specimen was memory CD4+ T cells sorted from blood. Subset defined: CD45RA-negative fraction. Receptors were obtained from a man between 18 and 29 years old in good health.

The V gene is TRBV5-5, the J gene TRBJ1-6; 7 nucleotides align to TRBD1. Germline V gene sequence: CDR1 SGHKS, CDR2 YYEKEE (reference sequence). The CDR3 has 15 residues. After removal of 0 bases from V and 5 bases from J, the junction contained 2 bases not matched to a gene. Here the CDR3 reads CASSLGRGDNSPLHF. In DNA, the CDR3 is TGTGCCAGCAGCTTGGGCAGGGGGGATAATTCACCCCTCCACTTT.

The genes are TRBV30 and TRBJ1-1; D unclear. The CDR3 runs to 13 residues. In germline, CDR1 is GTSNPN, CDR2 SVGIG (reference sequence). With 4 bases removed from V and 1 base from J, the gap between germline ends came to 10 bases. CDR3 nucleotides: TGTGCCTGGATCAGATTAGGGAACACTGAAGCTTTCTTT. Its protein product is CAWIRLGNTEAFF.

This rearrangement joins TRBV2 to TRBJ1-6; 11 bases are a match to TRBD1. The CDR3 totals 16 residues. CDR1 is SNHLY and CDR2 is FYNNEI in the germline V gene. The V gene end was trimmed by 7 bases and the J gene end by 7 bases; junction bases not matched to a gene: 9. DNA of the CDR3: TGTGCCAGCACCCCTGGGGGGACAGGGGGAAATTCACCCCTCCACTTT. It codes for CASTPGGTGGNSPLHF.

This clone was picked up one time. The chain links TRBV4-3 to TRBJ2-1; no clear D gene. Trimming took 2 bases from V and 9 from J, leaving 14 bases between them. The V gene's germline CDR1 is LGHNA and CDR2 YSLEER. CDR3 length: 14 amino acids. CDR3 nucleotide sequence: TGCGCCAGCAGCCAAACCGTAGACTCGATTGAGCAGTTCTTC. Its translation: CASSQTVDSIEQFF.

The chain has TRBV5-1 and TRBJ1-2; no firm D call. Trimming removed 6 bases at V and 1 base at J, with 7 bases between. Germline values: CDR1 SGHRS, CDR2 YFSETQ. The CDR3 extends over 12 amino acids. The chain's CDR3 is CASTDGNYGYTF. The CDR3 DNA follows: TGCGCCAGCACCGACGGTAACTATGGCTACACCTTC.

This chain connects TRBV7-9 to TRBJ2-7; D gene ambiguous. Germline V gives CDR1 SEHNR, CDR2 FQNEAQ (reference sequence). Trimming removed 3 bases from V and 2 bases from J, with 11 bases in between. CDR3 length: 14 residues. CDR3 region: CASSFENPPYEQYF. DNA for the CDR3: TGTGCCAGCAGCTTCGAGAATCCACCCTACGAGCAGTACTTC.

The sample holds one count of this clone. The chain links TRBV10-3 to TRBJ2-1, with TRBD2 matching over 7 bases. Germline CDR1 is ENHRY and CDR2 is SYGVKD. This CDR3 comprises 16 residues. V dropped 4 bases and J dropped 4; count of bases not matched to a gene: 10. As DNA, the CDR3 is TGTGCCATCAGTGGCCAAGGGACTACATCTTACAATGAGCAGTTCTTC. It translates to CAISGQGTTSYNEQFF.

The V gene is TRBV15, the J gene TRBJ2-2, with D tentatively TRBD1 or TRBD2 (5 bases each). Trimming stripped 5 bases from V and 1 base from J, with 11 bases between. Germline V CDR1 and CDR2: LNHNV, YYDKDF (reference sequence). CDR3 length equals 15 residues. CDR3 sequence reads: CATSAGTKNTGELFF. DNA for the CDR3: TGTGCCACCAGCGCCGGGACCAAGAACACCGGGGAGCTGTTTTTT.

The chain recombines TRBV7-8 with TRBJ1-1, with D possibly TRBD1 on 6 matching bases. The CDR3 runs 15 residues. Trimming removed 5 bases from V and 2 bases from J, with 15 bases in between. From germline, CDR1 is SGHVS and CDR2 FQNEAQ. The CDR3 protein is CASSPQGQINTEAFF. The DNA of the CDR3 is TGTGCCAGCAGCCCCCAGGGGCAGATTAACACTGAAGCTTTCTTT.

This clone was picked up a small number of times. CDR3: CAWRRDRITEAFF. In DNA form, the CDR3 reads TGTGCCTGGAGGAGGGACAGAATTACTGAAGCTTTCTTT. J is TRBJ1-1 and V is TRBV30; TRBD1 matches at 7 bases. Trimming removed 3 bases from V and 5 bases from J; junction bases left unmatched: 6. The CDR3 consists of 13 residues. Germline V lookup: CDR1 GTSNPN, CDR2 SVGIG (reference sequence).

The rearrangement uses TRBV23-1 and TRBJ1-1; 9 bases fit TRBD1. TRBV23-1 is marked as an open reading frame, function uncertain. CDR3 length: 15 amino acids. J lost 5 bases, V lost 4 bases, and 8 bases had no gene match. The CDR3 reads CASSRIRQGGTEAFF. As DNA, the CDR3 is TGCGCCAGCAGTCGCATTAGACAGGGGGGGACTGAAGCTTTCTTT.

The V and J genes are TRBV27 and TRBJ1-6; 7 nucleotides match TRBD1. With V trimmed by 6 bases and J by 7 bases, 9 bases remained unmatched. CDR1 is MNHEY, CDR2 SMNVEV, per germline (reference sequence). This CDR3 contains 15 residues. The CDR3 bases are TGTGCCAGCAGAGTCCCGGGACAGTGGAATTCACCCCTCCACTTT. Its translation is CASRVPGQWNSPLHF.

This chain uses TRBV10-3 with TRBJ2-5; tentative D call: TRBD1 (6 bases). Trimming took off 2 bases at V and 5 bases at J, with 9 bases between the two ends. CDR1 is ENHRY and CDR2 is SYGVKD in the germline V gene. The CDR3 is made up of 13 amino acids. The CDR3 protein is CAISEGRGETQYF. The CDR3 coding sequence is TGTGCCATCAGTGAGGGCAGGGGCGAGACCCAGTACTTC.

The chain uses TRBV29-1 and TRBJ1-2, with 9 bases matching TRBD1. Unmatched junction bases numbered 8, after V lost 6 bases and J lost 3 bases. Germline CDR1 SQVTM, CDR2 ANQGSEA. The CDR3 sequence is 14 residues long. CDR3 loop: CSVPRTGDDYGYTF. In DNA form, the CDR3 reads TGCAGCGTGCCCCGGACAGGGGATGACTATGGCTACACCTTC.

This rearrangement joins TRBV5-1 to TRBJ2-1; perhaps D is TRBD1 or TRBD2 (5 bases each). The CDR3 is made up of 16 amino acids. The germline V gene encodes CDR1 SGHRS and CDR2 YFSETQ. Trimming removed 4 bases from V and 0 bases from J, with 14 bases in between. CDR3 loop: CASSPAGTNSYNEQFF. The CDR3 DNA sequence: TGCGCCAGCAGCCCGGCTGGGACGAACTCCTACAATGAGCAGTTCTTC.

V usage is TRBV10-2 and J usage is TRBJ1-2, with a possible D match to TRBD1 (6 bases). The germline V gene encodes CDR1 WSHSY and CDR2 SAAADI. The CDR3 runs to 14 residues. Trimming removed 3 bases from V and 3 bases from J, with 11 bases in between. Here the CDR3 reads CASSDTGWDYGYTF. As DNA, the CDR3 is TGCGCCAGCAGTGATACAGGGTGGGACTATGGCTACACCTTC.

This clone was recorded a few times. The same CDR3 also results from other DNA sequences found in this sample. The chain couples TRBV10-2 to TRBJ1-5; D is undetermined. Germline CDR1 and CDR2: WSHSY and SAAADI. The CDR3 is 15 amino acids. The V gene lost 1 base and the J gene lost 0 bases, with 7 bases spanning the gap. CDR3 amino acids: CASSEFRGSNQPQHF. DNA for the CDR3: TGCGCCAGCAGTGAGTTTCGGGGTAGCAATCAGCCCCAGCATTTT.

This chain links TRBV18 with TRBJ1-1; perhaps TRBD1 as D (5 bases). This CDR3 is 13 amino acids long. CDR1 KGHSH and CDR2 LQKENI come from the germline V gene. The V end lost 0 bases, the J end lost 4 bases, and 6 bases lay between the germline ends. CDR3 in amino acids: CASSPPGVTEAFF. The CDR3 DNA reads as TGTGCCAGCTCACCACCGGGGGTCACTGAAGCTTTCTTT.

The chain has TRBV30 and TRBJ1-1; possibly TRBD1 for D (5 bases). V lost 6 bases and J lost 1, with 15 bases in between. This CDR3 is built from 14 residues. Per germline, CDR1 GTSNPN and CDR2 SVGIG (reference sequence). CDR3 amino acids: CACRQGGPNTEAFF. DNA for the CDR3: TGTGCCTGCAGGCAGGGCGGGCCGAACACTGAAGCTTTCTTT.

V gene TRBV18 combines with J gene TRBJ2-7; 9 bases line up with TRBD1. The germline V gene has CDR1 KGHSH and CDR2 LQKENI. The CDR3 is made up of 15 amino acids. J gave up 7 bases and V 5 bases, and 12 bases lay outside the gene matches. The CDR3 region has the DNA TGTGCCAGCTCAGCCGGCGGGACAGGGTTCGGGGAGCAGTACTTC. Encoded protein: CASSAGGTGFGEQYF.

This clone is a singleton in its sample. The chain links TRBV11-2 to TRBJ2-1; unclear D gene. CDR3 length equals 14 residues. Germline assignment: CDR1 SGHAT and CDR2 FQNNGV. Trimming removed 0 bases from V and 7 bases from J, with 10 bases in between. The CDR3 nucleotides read TGTGCCAGCAGCTTAGATAAAGTCCTTAATGAGCAGTTCTTC. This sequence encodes CASSLDKVLNEQFF.

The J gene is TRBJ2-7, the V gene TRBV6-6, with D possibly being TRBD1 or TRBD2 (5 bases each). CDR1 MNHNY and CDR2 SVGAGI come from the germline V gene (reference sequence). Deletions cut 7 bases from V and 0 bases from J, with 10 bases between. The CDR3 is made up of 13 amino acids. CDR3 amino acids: CASTWGSSYEQYF. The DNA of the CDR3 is TGTGCCAGCACCTGGGGGAGCTCCTACGAGCAGTACTTC.

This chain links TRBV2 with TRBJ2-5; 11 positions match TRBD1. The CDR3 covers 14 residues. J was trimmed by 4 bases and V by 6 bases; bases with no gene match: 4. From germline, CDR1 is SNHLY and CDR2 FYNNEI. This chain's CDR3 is CASRAGQGGETQYF. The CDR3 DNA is TGTGCCAGCAGAGCGGGACAGGGGGGAGAGACCCAGTACTTC.